These T cell receptor beta chains were read from a single sample in a study of cytomegalovirus exposure and HLA in healthy donors. Clones were read by immunoSEQ multiplex PCR, and TCRdb kept only the in-frame ones, dropping some. The table includes 90,000 to 120,000 clones, approximately 74% detected once. The sample comprised PBMCs. The receptors derive from a woman aged 40 to 50 in good health and CMV-seropositive. Each CDR3 is given with its conserved first and last residue. The order of the fields is D gene, clone size, V gene, J gene, CDR3 DNA, CDR3 protein. A D gene is named only where the DNA matches it firmly. Clone size is stated in some rows and not others, as once, few, many or a class when expanded.

NA	NA	TRBV2	TRBJ1-1	TGTGCCAGCAGTGTGACAGGGAACACTGAAGCTTTCTTT	CASSVTGNTEAFF
NA	NA	TRBV7-2	TRBJ2-2	TGTGCCAGCAGCGCGCGAACAGGCACCGGGGAGCTGTTTTTT	CASSARTGTGELFF
TRBD1	NA	TRBV4-3	TRBJ1-4	TGCGCCAGCAGCCATGACAGGGTCCCTGGTGAAAAACTGTTTTTT	CASSHDRVPGEKLFF
TRBD2	few	TRBV6-5	TRBJ2-1	TGTGCCAGCAGTCCCACTAGCGGGGGGTTTAATGAGCAGTTCTTC	CASSPTSGGFNEQFF
NA	NA	TRBV27	TRBJ1-1	TGTGCCAGCAGTAAGGAGGGGTACACTGAAGCTTTCTTT	CASSKEGYTEAFF
NA	few	TRBV30	TRBJ2-7	TGTGCCTGGAAGGTACAGGCCTTCCCGAGGCCCTACGAGCAGTACTTC	CAWKVQAFPRPYEQYF
TRBD1	NA	TRBV2	TRBJ2-5	TGTGCCAGCAGCAAAGGACAGGGGGCGAGGGAGACCCAGTACTTC	CASSKGQGARETQYF
TRBD1	NA	TRBV2	TRBJ2-1	TGTGCCAGCAGCGACAGGGGGCGGGGGCCTTACAATGAGCAGTTCTTC	CASSDRGRGPYNEQFF
TRBD1	NA	TRBV7-7	TRBJ1-4	TGTGCTAGCAGCTTAGGGGATCGGACAGGGTCGAATGAAAAACTGTTTTTT	CASSLGDRTGSNEKLFF
TRBD1	few	TRBV11-2	TRBJ1-1	TGTGCCAGCAGCTCCGGGACAGCCACTGAAGCTTTCTTT	CASSSGTATEAFF
NA	few	TRBV6-5	TRBJ2-5	TGTGCCAGCAGCCGCGGATCAGCGGTGGAGACCCAGTACTTC	CASSRGSAVETQYF
NA	once	TRBV7-9	TRBJ2-1	TGTGCCAGCAGCAAGCGCGGATCCAATGAGCAGTTCTTC	CASSKRGSNEQFF
TRBD1	few	TRBV10-2	TRBJ1-2	TGCGCCAGCAGTGACCCCAACAGGGGAATCTATGGCTACACCTTC	CASSDPNRGIYGYTF
TRBD1	NA	TRBV19	TRBJ2-1	TGTGCCAGTAATAACCGGGACAGGAAATTTGAGCAGTTCTTC	CASNNRDRKFEQFF
TRBD2	NA	TRBV2	TRBJ2-3	TGTGCCAGCAGGGCCGGGACTAGCAGCACAGATACGCAGTATTTT	CASRAGTSSTDTQYF
NA	NA	TRBV5-1	TRBJ1-2	TGCGCCAGCAGCTTGGGATCAGGGGTATATGGCTACACCTTC	CASSLGSGVYGYTF
NA	NA	TRBV30	TRBJ1-2	TGTGCCTGGGCTGCGGGGGGCGGCTATGGCTACACCTTC	CAWAAGGGYGYTF
NA	once	TRBV7-9	TRBJ2-1	TGTGCCAGCAGCTTAGGGCGGGATTACAATGAGCAGTTCTTC	CASSLGRDYNEQFF
TRBD1	NA	TRBV2	TRBJ2-7	TGTGCCAGCAGCCCCGGGACAGCAACCCAATTCTCCTACGAGCAGTACTTC	CASSPGTATQFSYEQYF
NA	NA	TRBV10-2	TRBJ2-1	TGCGCCAGCAGTGTCGGTTCAGGGAGGAGTGAGCAGTTCTTC	CASSVGSGRSEQFF
TRBD1	NA	TRBV7-6	TRBJ2-7	TGTGCCAGCAGCTTCGACAGGGGAACCGGTGAGCAGTACTTC	CASSFDRGTGEQYF
NA	NA	TRBV6-1	TRBJ2-3	TGTGCCAGTCGACAGCCTAGCACAGATACGCAGTATTTT	CASRQPSTDTQYF
NA	NA	TRBV9	TRBJ2-1	TGTGCCAGCAGCAAACGACAGGCCTACAATGAGCAGTTCTTC	CASSKRQAYNEQFF
NA	NA	TRBV4-2	TRBJ2-6	TGTGCCAGCAGCCAAGAGACTTCGGGTGGTCGGTCTGGGGCCAACGTCCTGACTTTC	CASSQETSGGRSGANVLTF
TRBD1	NA	TRBV4-1	TRBJ2-4	TGCGCCAGCAGCCAGGACAGGGGCGTTCAGTACTTC	CASSQDRGVQYF
NA	NA	TRBV4-1	TRBJ2-7	TGCGCCAGCAGAGGGGCCTCTCCGACAGGCGAGCAGTACTTC	CASRGASPTGEQYF
NA	once	TRBV27	TRBJ1-2	TGTGCCAGTAGTTCGGCGGGGAGCGACTATGGCTACACCTTC	CASSSAGSDYGYTF
NA	once	TRBV5-6	TRBJ2-2	TGTGCCAGCAGCTTGGGGGCGGGGATCGCCACCGGGGAGCTGTTTTTT	CASSLGAGIATGELFF
TRBD1	NA	TRBV14	TRBJ2-7	TGTGCCAGCAGCGCGGGACAGGGCTACGAGCAGTACTTC	CASSAGQGYEQYF
NA	NA	TRBV4-1	TRBJ1-5	TGCGCCAGCAGCCCAGTCGCGGGTATTCAGCCCCAGCATTTT	CASSPVAGIQPQHF
NA	NA	TRBV5-4	TRBJ1-2	TGTGCCAGCAGGCCGACTGGGTACTATGGCTACACCTTC	CASRPTGYYGYTF